These 22 T cell receptor beta chains originate from one sample sequenced in a study of cytomegalovirus exposure and HLA in healthy donors. Amplification used 60 Vbeta primers and 13 Jbeta primers. Some clones are missing from TCRdb's copy, which holds only in-frame ones; the method was immunoSEQ multiplex PCR. This table has 150,000 to 200,000 clones, approximately 80% appearing once. The source material was PBMCs. These receptors all come from a woman under 40 in good health and CMV-seropositive.

V usage is TRBV15 and J usage is TRBJ2-3; 9 bases line up with TRBD2. This CDR3 contains 16 residues. The junction had 7 bases not matched to a gene; V was cut back by 1 base and J by 5 bases. Germline V CDR1 and CDR2: LNHNV, YYDKDF (reference sequence). The CDR3 spells CATSRGGGGGGDTQYF. The CDR3 nucleotides read TGTGCCACCAGCAGAGGGGGCGGGGGGGGCGGAGATACGCAGTATTTT.

The J gene is TRBJ2-7, the V gene TRBV29-1; 9 bases fit TRBD1. This CDR3 has 13 residues. CDR1 SQVTM and CDR2 ANQGSEA come from the germline V gene. J lost 1 base, V lost 6 bases, and 4 bases had no gene match. This CDR3 is CSVKQGASYEQYF. As DNA, the CDR3 is TGCAGCGTGAAACAGGGGGCATCCTACGAGCAGTACTTC.

The V and J genes are TRBV18 and TRBJ2-7; 9 bases are a match to TRBD2. The germline CDR1 and CDR2 sequences are KGHSH and LQKENI. V shed 5 bases, J shed 2 bases, and the junction held 7 bases outside the gene matches. The CDR3 has 15 amino acids. CDR3 coding DNA: TGTGCCAGCTCATCGACTAGCGGTTTTACCTACGAGCAGTACTTC. It specifies CASSSTSGFTYEQYF.

This chain links TRBV27 with TRBJ1-1; D not certain. Per germline, CDR1 MNHEY and CDR2 SMNVEV (reference sequence). This CDR3 region has 14 residues. Deletions cut 4 bases from V and 0 bases from J, with 9 bases between. The CDR3 bases are TGTGCCAGCAGTTCCGTGGGAGTGAACACTGAAGCTTTCTTT. This codes for CASSSVGVNTEAFF.

To note about this clone: Within the sample, other DNA sequences also encode this same CDR3. The rearrangement joins TRBV7-2 to TRBJ1-3; D remains unclear. This CDR3 has 15 residues. Between the trimmed V and J ends, which lost 2 bases and 0 bases, there was a span of 8 bases. In germline, CDR1 is SGHTA, CDR2 FQGNSA. The CDR3 DNA reads TGTGCCAGCAGCTTAACGGGAAGCTCTGGAAACACCATATATTTT. Translating it yields CASSLTGSSGNTIYF. The full variable domain, its missing parts supplied by reference TRBV7-2 and TRBJ1-3, is GAGVSQSPSNKVTEKGKDVELRCDPISGHTALYWYRQSLGQGLEFLIYFQGNSAPDKSGLPSDRFSAERTGGSVSTLTIQRTQQEDSAVYLCASSLTGSSGNTIYFGEGSWLTVV.

J is TRBJ1-5 and V is TRBV6-1; maybe TRBD1 (5 bases). The length of the CDR3 is 17 residues. Germline V gene data show CDR1 as MNHNS and CDR2 as SASEGT. The germline V and J ends were trimmed by 3 bases and 4 bases, with 19 bases remaining between them. This CDR3 is CASSENPEGWPNQPQHF. The CDR3 DNA reads TGTGCCAGCAGTGAGAACCCGGAGGGGTGGCCGAATCAGCCCCAGCATTTT.

CDR3 in amino acids: CASSSRQAGEQFF. CDR3 DNA sequence: TGTGCCAGCAGCTCCCGCCAAGCGGGGGAGCAGTTCTTC. The chain combines TRBV7-8 with TRBJ2-1; TRBD2 aligns across 7 bases. CDR1 and CDR2 from the germline V gene are SGHVS and FQNEAQ. The CDR3 runs to 13 residues. Trimming took 4 bases from V and 10 from J; bases not matched to a gene: 7. Full variable domain (missing parts from reference TRBV7-8 and TRBJ2-1): GAGVSQSPRYKVAKRGQDVALRCDPISGHVSLFWYQQALGQGPEFLTYFQNEAQLDKSGLPSDRFFAERPEGSVSTLKIQRTQQEDSAVYLCASSSRQAGEQFFGPGTRLTVL.

The gene calls are TRBV6-5 and TRBJ1-5; the D gene is possibly TRBD1 (5 bases). V was clipped by 6 bases and J by 6 bases, with 12 bases between them. The germline gives CDR1 MNHEY, CDR2 SVGAGI. The CDR3 sequence is 13 residues long. The CDR3 sequence: CASSQGGGQPQHF. As DNA, the CDR3 is TGTGCCAGCAGCCAGGGAGGTGGTCAGCCCCAGCATTTT.

The chain links TRBV6-5 to TRBJ2-7; TRBD2 might be the D (6 bases). This CDR3 is 13 amino acids long. Between the trimmed V and J ends, which lost 7 bases and 3 bases, there was a span of 13 bases. Germline-derived CDR1 and CDR2 are MNHEY and SVGAGI. CDR3 in amino acids: CASTKAGLYEQYF. The CDR3 DNA reads as TGTGCCAGCACCAAAGCGGGTCTCTACGAGCAGTACTTC.

This chain uses TRBV5-1 with TRBJ2-5; D not resolved. V gave up 5 bases and J gave up 9 bases, with 20 bases separating them. This CDR3 is built from 14 residues. Germline values: CDR1 SGHRS, CDR2 YFSETQ. The CDR3 sequence: CASSSPGPMGAQYF. The CDR3, as DNA: TGCGCCAGCAGTAGCCCGGGTCCGATGGGTGCCCAGTACTTC.

V and J are TRBV30 and TRBJ1-1, with a weak D call TRBD1 (5 bases). CDR1 GTSNPN and CDR2 SVGIG come from the germline V gene (reference sequence). The CDR3 is 15 amino acids. V was cut by 3 bases and J by 3 bases, with 17 bases left in between. This CDR3 is CAWSKKGFLDTEAFF. CDR3 sequence (DNA): TGTGCCTGGAGCAAAAAGGGGTTTCTGGACACTGAAGCTTTCTTT.

The gene calls are TRBV6-1 and TRBJ1-4, with a possible D match to TRBD1 (5 bases). CDR3 length: 15 residues. Germline assignment: CDR1 MNHNS and CDR2 SASEGT. Trimming removed 3 bases at V and 5 bases at J, with 13 bases between. The CDR3 reads CASSDSQGGNEKLFF. The CDR3 nucleotides read TGTGCCAGCAGTGACTCGCAGGGTGGCAATGAAAAACTGTTTTTT.

There are a few counts of this clone. The V and J genes are TRBV2 and TRBJ2-7; D gene unclear. The CDR3 loop spans 14 amino acids. Per germline, CDR1 SNHLY and CDR2 FYNNEI. V dropped 4 bases and J dropped 0 bases, with 10 bases sitting between them. CDR3: CASSVSFSSYEQYF. The CDR3 region has the DNA TGTGCCAGCAGTGTTAGCTTTTCCTCCTACGAGCAGTACTTC.

The chain combines TRBV4-3 with TRBJ1-4, with D possibly TRBD1 on 6 matching bases. V was shortened by 0 bases and J by 8 bases, with 16 bases between the two germline ends. The CDR3 runs to 16 residues. The germline V gene encodes CDR1 LGHNA and CDR2 YSLEER. In nucleotides, the CDR3 is TGCGCCAGCAGCCAAGAGCCCTGGGGCAGGGGCGAAAAACTGTTTTTT. Amino acid sequence: CASSQEPWGRGEKLFF.

Turning to this clone: Its ends do not fully match the called genes, so a read error is possible. The genes are TRBV11-3 and TRBJ2-1, with 9 bases that match TRBD1. The CDR3 runs 15 residues. Germline CDR1 is SGHNT and CDR2 is YENEEA. The DNA of the CDR3 is TGTGCCAGCAGCTTAGGGGGCTCCCGGGACAGGGTACCGGTCTTC. Its translation: CASSLGGSRDRVPVF. The full variable domain, completed using reference TRBV11-3 and TRBJ2-1, is EAGVVQSPRYKIIEKKQPVAFWCNPISGHNTLYWYLQNLGQGPELLIRYENEEAVDDSQLPKDRFSAERLKGVDSTLKIQPAELGDSAVYLCASSLGGSRDRVPVFGPGTRLTVL.

Of note for this clone: Mismatch with germline at one junction end may stem from a read error. V is TRBV30 and J is TRBJ1-1; D is ambiguous. The CDR3 is 11 amino acids. Germline V gives CDR1 GTSNPN, CDR2 SVGIG (reference sequence). DNA for the CDR3: TGTGCCTGGAGCCCCTACCGGGTCCTTTTATTT. Residues: CAWSPYRVLLF.

This clone was detected a few times. This chain links TRBV15 with TRBJ1-3; the D is unclear. This CDR3 is built from 15 residues. CDR1 and CDR2 (germline): LNHNV, YYDKDF (reference sequence). The V end lost 2 bases, the J end lost 0 bases, and 8 bases lay between the germline ends. CDR3 region: CATSRSLSSGNTIYF. CDR3 DNA: TGTGCCACCAGCAGATCACTGAGCTCTGGAAACACCATATATTTT.

In its sample, this clone was seen a few times. V is TRBV5-1 and J is TRBJ2-2, with TRBD1 matching 7 bases. In germline, CDR1 is SGHRS, CDR2 YFSETQ. V lost 4 bases, J lost 1 base, and 1 base stayed unmatched. The CDR3 runs to 14 residues. The CDR3 here is CASSRGQNTGELFF. The DNA of the CDR3 is TGCGCCAGCAGCAGGGGGCAGAACACCGGGGAGCTGTTTTTT.

The rearrangement uses TRBV5-1 and TRBJ1-4; D not resolved. Trimming took off 4 bases at V and 6 bases at J, with 13 bases between the two ends. The CDR3 length is 14 residues. Per germline, CDR1 SGHRS and CDR2 YFSETQ. The CDR3 sequence is CASSTGNADEKLFF. For the CDR3, the DNA is TGCGCCAGCAGCACCGGGAATGCCGATGAAAAACTGTTTTTT.

This chain connects TRBV25-1 to TRBJ1-1, with 7 positions matching TRBD1. The junction had 7 bases not matched to a gene; V was cut back by 3 bases and J by 3 bases. This CDR3 has 15 residues. Looked up from germline, CDR1 is MGHDK and CDR2 is SYGVNS. CDR3 DNA sequence: TGTGCCAGCAGTGACCCCCGCCAGGGGGACACTGAAGCTTTCTTT. Amino acids: CASSDPRQGDTEAFF.

The V call is TRBV9, the J call TRBJ1-2; 8 bases match TRBD1. Trimming at V came to 5 bases and at J to 4 bases, leaving 10 bases not matched to a gene. CDR1 is SGDLS, CDR2 YYNGEE, per germline. The CDR3 spans 15 residues. The CDR3 sequence: CASREKTGEIYGYTF. Here the CDR3 DNA reads TGTGCCAGCAGAGAAAAGACAGGGGAAATCTATGGCTACACCTTC.

The chain joins TRBV9 to TRBJ2-2; D perhaps matches TRBD1 (7 bases). The CDR3 has 17 amino acids. Germline V gene sequence: CDR1 SGDLS, CDR2 YYNGEE. Trimming left V 3 bases short and J 1 base short, with 16 bases between. The CDR3 coding sequence is TGTGCCAGCAGCGACCCCAGGGGGGAAGGGAACACCGGGGAGCTGTTTTTT. This sequence encodes CASSDPRGEGNTGELFF.